The source of this TCR beta chain is a study of radiotherapy plus CTLA-4 blockade in lung cancer. Focal radiation plus CTLA-4 blockade with ipilimumab was administered to patients who had chemo-refractory metastatic non-small-cell lung cancer. In the case of this clone: Its antigen is unidentified.

Repertoires were generated with immunoSEQ multiplex PCR, while TCRdb's copy carries only in-frame clones and drops some. This sample has some 110,000 clones; under 90% occur once, and the top ten carry less than 2.5%. Overall study results and limits: After radiotherapy and ipilimumab, tumor-derived clones expanded in peripheral blood. The authors reported that early blood T cell clone dynamics, with interferon-beta, best predicted response.

The sample consisted of peripheral blood, taken from a patient treated with radiotherapy plus ipilimumab. This receptor was identified in a human donor with non-small cell lung cancer that progressed on radiotherapy plus ipilimumab. Some clones in this sample may be carry-over from other donors' samples.

This CDR3 reads CASSRDSYFGYTF. The DNA for the CDR3 is TGTGCCAGCAGCCGGGACAGCTATTTTGGCTACACCTTC. J is TRBJ1-2 and V is TRBV9; TRBD1 matches 7 bases. Germline V CDR1 and CDR2: SGDLS, YYNGEE. CDR3 length: 13 residues. V lost 4 bases, J lost 7 bases, and 7 bases stayed unmatched.